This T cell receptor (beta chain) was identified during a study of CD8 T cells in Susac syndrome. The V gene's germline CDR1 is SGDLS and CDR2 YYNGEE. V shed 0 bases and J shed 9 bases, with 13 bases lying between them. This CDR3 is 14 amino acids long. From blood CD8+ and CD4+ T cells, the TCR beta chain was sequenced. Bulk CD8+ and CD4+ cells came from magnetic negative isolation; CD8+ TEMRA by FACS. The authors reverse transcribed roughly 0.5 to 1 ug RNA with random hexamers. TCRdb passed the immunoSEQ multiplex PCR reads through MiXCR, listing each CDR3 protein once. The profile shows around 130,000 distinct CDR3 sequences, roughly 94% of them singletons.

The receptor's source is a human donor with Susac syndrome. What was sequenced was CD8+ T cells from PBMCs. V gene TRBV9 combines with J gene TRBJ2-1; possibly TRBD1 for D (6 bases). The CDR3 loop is CASSVVSGVIEQFF. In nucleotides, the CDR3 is TGTGCCAGCAGCGTAGTGTCAGGGGTTATTGAGCAGTTCTTC.